This entry is about one TCR beta chain. Its antigen is unknown. With 60 Vbeta and 13 Jbeta primers, the PCR was carried out. This table comes from immunoSEQ multiplex PCR, and its TCRdb copy is limited to in-frame clones, with some not included. The sample yields 150,000 to 250,000 clones, less than 80% seen once. This entry belongs to a study of cytomegalovirus exposure and HLA in healthy donors. Study results and caveats: Some 150 TCR beta chains were listed as cytomegalovirus-associated.

The sequenced sample was PBMCs. The origin of this receptor is a woman in her 30s in good health and CMV-seropositive.

CDR3 amino acids: CSGTSPTGYTF. As DNA, the CDR3 is TGCAGCGGGACTTCTCCTACCGGCTACACCTTC. The gene calls are TRBV29-1 and TRBJ1-2; no clear D gene. Germline V gives CDR1 SQVTM, CDR2 ANQGSEA. The CDR3 contains 11 residues. V lost 7 bases and J 8 bases, leaving 14 bases between the germline ends.